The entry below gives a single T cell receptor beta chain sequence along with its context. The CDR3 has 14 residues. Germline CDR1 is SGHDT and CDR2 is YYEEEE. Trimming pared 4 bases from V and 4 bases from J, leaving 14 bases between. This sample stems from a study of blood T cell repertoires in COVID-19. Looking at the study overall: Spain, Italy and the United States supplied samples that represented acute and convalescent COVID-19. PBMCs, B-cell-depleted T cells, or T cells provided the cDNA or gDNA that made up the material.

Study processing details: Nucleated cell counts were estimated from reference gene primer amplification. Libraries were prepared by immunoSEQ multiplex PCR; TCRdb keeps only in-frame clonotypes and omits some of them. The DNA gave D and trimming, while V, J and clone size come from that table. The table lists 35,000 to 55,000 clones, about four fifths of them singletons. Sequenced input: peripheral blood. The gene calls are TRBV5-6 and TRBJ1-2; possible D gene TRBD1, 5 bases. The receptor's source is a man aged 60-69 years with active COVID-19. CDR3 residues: CASSTSQDRYGYTF. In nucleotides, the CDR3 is TGTGCCAGCAGCACTTCACAGGATCGCTATGGCTACACCTTC.